This TCR beta chain originates from a study of T cell changes during pregnancy in multiple sclerosis. V was pared by 3 bases and J by 6 bases, with 16 bases between. The CDR3 loop spans 15 amino acids. Per the germline V gene, CDR1 is PRHDT and CDR2 is FYEKMQ (reference sequence). Sequencing used immunoSEQ multiplex PCR; TCRdb keeps in-frame clones, though not all of them. The sample holds 45,000 to 50,000 clones; approximately 94% are singletons and the top ten take approximately 4.2%. The chain is built from TRBV13 and TRBJ2-3; D perhaps matches TRBD2 (5 bases). The sequencing used CD8+ T cells from peripheral blood mononuclear cells, collected in the first trimester of pregnancy. The receptor's source is a female donor with multiple sclerosis, enrolled in a pregnancy study. The CDR3 is CASSLRAGIIDTQYF. CDR3 DNA sequence: TGTGCCAGCAGCTTGCGGGCAGGTATTATCGATACGCAGTATTTT.